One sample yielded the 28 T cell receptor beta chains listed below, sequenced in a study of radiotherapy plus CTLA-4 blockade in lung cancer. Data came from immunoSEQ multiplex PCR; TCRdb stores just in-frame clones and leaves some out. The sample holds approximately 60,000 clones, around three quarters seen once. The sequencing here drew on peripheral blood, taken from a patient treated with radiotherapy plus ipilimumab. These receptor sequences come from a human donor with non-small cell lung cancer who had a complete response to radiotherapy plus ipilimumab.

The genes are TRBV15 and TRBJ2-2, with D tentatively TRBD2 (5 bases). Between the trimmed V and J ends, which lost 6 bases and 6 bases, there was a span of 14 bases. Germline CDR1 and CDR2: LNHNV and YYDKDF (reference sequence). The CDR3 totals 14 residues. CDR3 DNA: TGTGCCACCAGGCCGTCCTGGGGAGCCGGGGAGCTGTTTTTT. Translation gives CATRPSWGAGELFF.

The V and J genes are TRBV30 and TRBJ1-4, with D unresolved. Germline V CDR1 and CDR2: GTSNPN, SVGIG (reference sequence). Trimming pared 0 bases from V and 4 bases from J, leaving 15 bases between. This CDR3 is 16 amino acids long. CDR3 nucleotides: TGTGCCTGGAGTGTACCCACGGGCGGTCGTAATGAAAAACTGTTTTTT. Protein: CAWSVPTGGRNEKLFF.

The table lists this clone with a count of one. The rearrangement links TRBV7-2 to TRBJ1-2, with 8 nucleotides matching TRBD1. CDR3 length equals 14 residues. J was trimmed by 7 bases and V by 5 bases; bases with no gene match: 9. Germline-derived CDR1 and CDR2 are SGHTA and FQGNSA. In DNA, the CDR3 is TGTGCCAGCAGCCCACAGACAGGGGAACGTGGCTACACCTTC. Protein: CASSPQTGERGYTF.

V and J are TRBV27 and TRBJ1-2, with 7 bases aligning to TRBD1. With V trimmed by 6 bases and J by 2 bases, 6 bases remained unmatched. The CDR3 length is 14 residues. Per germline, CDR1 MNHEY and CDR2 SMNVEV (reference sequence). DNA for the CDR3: TGTGCCAGCAGGCCCCAGGGGGAGAACTATGGCTACACCTTC. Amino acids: CASRPQGENYGYTF.

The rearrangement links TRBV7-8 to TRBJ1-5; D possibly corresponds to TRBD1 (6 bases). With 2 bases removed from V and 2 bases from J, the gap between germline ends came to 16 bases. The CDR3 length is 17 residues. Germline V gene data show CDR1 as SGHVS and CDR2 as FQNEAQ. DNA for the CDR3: TGTGCCAGCAGCTTACGTGCGATGACAGGCGGCAATCAGCCCCAGCATTTT. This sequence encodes CASSLRAMTGGNQPQHF. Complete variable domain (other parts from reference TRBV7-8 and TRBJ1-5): GAGVSQSPRYKVAKRGQDVALRCDPISGHVSLFWYQQALGQGPEFLTYFQNEAQLDKSGLPSDRFFAERPEGSVSTLKIQRTQQEDSAVYLCASSLRAMTGGNQPQHFGDGTRLSIL.

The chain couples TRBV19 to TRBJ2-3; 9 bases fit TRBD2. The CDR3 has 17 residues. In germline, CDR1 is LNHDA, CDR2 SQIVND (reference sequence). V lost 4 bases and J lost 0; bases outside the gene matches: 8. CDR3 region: CASSTRLAAYSTDTQYF. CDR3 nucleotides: TGTGCCAGTAGTACCCGACTAGCGGCCTATAGCACAGATACGCAGTATTTT.

CDR3 amino acids: CASSNWRQGVFHEQYF. The DNA of the CDR3 is TGTGCCAGTAGTAATTGGAGACAGGGGGTATTCCACGAGCAGTACTTC. V and J are TRBV19 and TRBJ2-7, with TRBD1 matching over 9 bases. CDR1 and CDR2 (germline): LNHDA, SQIVND (reference sequence). The junction had 12 bases not matched to a gene; V was cut back by 4 bases and J by 5 bases. The CDR3 spans 16 residues.

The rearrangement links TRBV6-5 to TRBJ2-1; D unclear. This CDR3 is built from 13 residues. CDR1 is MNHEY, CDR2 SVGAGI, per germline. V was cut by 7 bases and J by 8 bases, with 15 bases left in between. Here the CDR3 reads CASTRTQEDEQFF. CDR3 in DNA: TGTGCCAGCACCCGAACCCAAGAGGATGAGCAGTTCTTC.

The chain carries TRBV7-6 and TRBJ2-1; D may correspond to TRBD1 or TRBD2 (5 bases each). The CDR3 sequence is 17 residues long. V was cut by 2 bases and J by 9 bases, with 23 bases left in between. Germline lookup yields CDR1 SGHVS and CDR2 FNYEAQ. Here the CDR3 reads CASSLYLGRNNGGEQFF. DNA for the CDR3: TGTGCCAGCAGCTTATATCTCGGGCGTAACAATGGGGGTGAGCAGTTCTTC.

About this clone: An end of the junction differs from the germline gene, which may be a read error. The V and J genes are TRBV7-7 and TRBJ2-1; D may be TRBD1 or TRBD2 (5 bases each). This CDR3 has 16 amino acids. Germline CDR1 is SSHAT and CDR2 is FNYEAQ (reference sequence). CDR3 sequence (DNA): TGTGCTAGCAGCCCCCAGGGTAGCTCTAGAGGGAATGAGCAGTTCTTC. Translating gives CASSPQGSSRGNEQFF.

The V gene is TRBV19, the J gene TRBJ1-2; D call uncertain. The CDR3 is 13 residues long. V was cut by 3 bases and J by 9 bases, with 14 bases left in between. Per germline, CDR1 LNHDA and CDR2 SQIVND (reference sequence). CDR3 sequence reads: CASSMDRERRYTF. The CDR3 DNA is TGTGCCAGTAGTATGGATAGGGAACGTCGCTACACCTTC.

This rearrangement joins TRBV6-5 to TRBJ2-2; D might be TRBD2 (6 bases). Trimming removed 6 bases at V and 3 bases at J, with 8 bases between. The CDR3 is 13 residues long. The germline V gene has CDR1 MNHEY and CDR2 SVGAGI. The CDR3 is CASSRLDTGELFF. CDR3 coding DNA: TGTGCCAGCAGCCGACTAGACACCGGGGAGCTGTTTTTT.

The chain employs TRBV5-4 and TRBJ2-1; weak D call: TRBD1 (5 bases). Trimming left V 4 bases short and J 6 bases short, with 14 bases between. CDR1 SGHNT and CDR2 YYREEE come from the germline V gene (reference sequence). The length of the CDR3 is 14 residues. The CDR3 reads CASSPTRGFNEQFF. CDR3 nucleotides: TGTGCCAGCAGCCCGACAAGGGGATTCAATGAGCAGTTCTTC.

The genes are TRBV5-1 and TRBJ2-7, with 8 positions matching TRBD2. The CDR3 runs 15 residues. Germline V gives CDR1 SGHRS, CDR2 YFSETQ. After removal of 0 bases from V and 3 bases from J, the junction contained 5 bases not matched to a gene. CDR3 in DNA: TGCGCCAGCAGCTTGGGATCGGGGGGGAACTACGAGCAGTACTTC. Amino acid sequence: CASSLGSGGNYEQYF.

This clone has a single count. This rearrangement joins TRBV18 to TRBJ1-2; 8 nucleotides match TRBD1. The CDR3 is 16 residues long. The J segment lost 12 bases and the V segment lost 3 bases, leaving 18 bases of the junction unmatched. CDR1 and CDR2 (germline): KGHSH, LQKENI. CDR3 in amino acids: CASSPLSAGGNQKNTF. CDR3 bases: TGTGCCAGCTCACCCCTCTCCGCAGGGGGCAATCAGAAGAACACCTTC. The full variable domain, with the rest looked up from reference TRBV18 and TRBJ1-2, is NAGVMQNPRHLVRRRGQEARLRCSPMKGHSHVYWYRQLPEEGLKFMVYLQKENIIDESGMPKERFSAEFPKEGPSILRIQQVVRGDSAAYFCASSPLSAGGNQKNTFGSGTRLTVV.

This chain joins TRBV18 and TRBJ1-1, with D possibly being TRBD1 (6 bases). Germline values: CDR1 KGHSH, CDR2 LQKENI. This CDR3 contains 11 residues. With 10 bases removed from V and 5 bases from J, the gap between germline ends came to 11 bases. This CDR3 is CANREGTEAFF. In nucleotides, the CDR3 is TGTGCCAACAGGGAGGGGACTGAAGCTTTCTTT.

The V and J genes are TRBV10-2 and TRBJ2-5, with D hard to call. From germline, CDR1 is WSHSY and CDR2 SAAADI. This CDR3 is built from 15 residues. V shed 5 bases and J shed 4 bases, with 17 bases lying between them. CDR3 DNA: TGCGCCAGCAGTCCCATCCTGGGTGGCCGAGAGACCCAGTACTTC. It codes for CASSPILGGRETQYF.

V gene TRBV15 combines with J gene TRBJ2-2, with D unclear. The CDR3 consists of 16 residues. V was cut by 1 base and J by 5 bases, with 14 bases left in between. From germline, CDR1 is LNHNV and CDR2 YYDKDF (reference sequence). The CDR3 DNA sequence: TGTGCCACCAGCAGAGTGGGTCCCAGTAAAACCGGGGAGCTGTTTTTT. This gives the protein CATSRVGPSKTGELFF.

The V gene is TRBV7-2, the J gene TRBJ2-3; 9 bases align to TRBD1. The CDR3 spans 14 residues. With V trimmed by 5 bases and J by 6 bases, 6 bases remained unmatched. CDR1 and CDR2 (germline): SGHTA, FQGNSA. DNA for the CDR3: TGTGCCAGCAGCCCTGGGACAGGGCAGGATACGCAGTATTTT. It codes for CASSPGTGQDTQYF.

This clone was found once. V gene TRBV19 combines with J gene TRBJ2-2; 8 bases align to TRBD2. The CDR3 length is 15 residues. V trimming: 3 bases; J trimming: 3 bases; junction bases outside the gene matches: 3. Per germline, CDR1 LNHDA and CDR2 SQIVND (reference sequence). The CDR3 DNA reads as TGTGCCAGTAGTATTCGGGGGGGCCACACCGGGGAGCTGTTTTTT. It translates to CASSIRGGHTGELFF.

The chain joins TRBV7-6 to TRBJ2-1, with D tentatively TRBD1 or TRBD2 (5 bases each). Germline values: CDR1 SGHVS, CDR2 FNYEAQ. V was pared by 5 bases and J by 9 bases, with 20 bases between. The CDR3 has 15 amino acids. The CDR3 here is CASSQMGPNSREQFF. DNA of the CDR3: TGTGCCAGCAGCCAAATGGGACCTAACAGCCGTGAGCAGTTCTTC.

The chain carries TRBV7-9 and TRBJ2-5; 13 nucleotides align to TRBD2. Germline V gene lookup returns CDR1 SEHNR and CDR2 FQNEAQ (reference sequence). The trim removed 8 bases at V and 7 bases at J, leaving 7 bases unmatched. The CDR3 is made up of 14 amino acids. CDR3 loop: CASAPLAGGATQYF. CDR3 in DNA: TGTGCCAGCGCCCCACTAGCGGGGGGGGCGACCCAGTACTTC.

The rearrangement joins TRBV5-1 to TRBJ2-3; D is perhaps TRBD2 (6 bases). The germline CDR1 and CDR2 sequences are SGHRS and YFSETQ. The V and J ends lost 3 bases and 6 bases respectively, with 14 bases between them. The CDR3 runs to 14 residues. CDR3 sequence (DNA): TGCGCCAGCAGCTCCGTGGGCGGGGTTGATACGCAGTATTTT. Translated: CASSSVGGVDTQYF.

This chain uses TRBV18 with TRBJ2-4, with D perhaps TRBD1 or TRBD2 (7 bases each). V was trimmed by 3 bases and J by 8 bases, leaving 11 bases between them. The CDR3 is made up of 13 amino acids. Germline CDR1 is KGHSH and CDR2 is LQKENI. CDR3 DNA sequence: TGTGCCAGCTCACCGACAGGGAGGGACATTCAGTACTTC. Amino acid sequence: CASSPTGRDIQYF.

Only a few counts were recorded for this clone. This CDR3 reads CASSPLGQGNTEAFF. CDR3 nucleotides: TGTGCCAGCAGCCCCCTCGGACAGGGAAACACTGAAGCTTTCTTT. The chain links TRBV7-6 to TRBJ1-1; 8 positions agree with TRBD1. The trim removed 5 bases at V and 2 bases at J, leaving 7 bases unmatched. Germline V gene data show CDR1 as SGHVS and CDR2 as FNYEAQ. The CDR3 extends over 15 amino acids.

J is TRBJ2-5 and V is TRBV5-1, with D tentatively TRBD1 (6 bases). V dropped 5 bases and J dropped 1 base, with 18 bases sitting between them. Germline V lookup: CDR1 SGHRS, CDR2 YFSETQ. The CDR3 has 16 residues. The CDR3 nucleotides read TGCGCCAGCAGTCGAACCCCAGGGGCTCTCCAAGAGACCCAGTACTTC. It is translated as CASSRTPGALQETQYF.

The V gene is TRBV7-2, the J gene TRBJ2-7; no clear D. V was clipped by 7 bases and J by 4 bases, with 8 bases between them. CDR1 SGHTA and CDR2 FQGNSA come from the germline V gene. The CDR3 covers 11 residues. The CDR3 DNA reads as TGTGCCAGCACGGACGAGTACGAGCAGTACTTC. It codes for CASTDEYEQYF. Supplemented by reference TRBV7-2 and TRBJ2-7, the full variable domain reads GAGVSQSPSNKVTEKGKDVELRCDPISGHTALYWYRQSLGQGLEFLIYFQGNSAPDKSGLPSDRFSAERTGGSVSTLTIQRTQQEDSAVYLCASTDEYEQYFGPGTRLTVT.

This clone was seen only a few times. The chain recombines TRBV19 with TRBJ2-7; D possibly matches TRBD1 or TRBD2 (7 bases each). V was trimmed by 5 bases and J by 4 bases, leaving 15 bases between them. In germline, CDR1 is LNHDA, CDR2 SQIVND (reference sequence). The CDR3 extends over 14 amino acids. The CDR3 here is CASSPPGGAYEQYF. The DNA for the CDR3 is TGTGCCAGTAGTCCCCCAGGGGGGGCTTACGAGCAGTACTTC.